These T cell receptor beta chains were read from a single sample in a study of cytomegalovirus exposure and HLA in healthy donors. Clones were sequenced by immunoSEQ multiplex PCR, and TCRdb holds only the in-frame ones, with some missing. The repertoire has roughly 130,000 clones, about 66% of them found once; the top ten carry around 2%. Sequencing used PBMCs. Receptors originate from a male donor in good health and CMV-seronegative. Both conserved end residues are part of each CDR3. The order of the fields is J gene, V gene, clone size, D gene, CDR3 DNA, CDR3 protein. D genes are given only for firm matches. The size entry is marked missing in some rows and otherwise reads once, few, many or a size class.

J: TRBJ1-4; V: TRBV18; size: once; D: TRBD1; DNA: TGTGCCAGCTCACCCACAGGACAGGCGGAAAAACTGTTTTTT; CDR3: CASSPTGQAEKLFF
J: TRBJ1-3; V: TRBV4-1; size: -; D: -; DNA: TGCGCCAGCAGCCCCTCAGTCTCTGGAAACACCATATATTTT; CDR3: CASSPSVSGNTIYF
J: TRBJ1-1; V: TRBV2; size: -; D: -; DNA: TGTGCCAGCAGTGGGAGGATAGGGAACACTGAAGCTTTCTTT; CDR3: CASSGRIGNTEAFF
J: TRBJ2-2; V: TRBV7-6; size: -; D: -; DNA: TGTGCCAGCAGCGAACAGGCCACGAACACCGGGGAGCTGTTTTTT; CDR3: CASSEQATNTGELFF
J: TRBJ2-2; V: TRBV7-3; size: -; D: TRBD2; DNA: TGTGCCAGCAGCCCTACTAGCGGGGGGTCGGGCACCGGGGAGCTGTTTTTT; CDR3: CASSPTSGGSGTGELFF
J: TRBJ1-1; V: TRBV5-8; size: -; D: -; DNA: TGTGCCAGCAGAATGAGGGGGTTGGAATTAGACACTGAAGCTTTCTTT; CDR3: CASRMRGLELDTEAFF
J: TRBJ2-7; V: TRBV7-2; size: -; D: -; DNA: TGTGCCAGCAGCCCGGGAGTGGGGGAGCAGTACTTC; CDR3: CASSPGVGEQYF
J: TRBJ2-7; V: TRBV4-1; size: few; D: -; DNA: TGCGCCAGCAGCCAAGCGATGGCGGGGCCGTCCTACGAGCAGTACTTC; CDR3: CASSQAMAGPSYEQYF
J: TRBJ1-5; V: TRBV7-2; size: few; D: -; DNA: TGTGCCAGCAGCTTAGGCTTTAGGGGTGGACAGCCCCAGCATTTT; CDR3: CASSLGFRGGQPQHF
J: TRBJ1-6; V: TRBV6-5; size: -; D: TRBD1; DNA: TGTGCCAGCAGTTGGCGGACAGGGACCTCACCCCTCCACTTT; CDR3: CASSWRTGTSPLHF
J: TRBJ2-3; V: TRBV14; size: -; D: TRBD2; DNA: TGTGCCAGCAGCCACGGACTAGCGGCAGATACGCAGTATTTT; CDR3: CASSHGLAADTQYF
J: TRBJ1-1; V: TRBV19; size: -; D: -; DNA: TGTGCCAGCGGCCGGGACATAGGGAACACTGAAGCTTTCTTT; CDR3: CASGRDIGNTEAFF
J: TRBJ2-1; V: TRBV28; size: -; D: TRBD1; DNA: TGTGCCAGCAGTTTATTCCAGGGGGTGGGCAATGAGCAGTTCTTC; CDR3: CASSLFQGVGNEQFF
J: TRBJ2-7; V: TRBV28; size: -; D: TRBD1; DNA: TGTGCCAGCATCGGCGACAGGGCCACCTACGAGCAGTACTTC; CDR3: CASIGDRATYEQYF
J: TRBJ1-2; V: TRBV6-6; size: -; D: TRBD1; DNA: TGTGCCAGCAGACCAGACAGGGTCCATGGCTACACCTTC; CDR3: CASRPDRVHGYTF
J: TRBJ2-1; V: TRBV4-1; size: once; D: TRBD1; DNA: TGCGCCAGCAGCCAACCCCGGCGGACAGGGGGCTACAATGAGCAGTTCTTC; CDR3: CASSQPRRTGGYNEQFF
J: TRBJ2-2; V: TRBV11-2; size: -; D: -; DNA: TGTGCCAGCAGCTTAGACAGGGATATGGGGGAGCTGTTTTTT; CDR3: CASSLDRDMGELFF